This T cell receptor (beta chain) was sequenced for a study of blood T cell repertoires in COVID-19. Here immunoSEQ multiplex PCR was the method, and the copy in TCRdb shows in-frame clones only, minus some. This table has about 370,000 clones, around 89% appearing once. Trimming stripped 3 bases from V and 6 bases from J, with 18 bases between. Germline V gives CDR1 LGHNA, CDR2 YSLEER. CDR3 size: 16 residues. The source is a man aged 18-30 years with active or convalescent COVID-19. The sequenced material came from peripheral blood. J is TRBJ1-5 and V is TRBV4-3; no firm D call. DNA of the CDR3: TGCGCCAGCAGCCATCTACGCCCGAGTTCGCGTCAGCCCCAGCATTTT. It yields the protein CASSHLRPSSRQPQHF.